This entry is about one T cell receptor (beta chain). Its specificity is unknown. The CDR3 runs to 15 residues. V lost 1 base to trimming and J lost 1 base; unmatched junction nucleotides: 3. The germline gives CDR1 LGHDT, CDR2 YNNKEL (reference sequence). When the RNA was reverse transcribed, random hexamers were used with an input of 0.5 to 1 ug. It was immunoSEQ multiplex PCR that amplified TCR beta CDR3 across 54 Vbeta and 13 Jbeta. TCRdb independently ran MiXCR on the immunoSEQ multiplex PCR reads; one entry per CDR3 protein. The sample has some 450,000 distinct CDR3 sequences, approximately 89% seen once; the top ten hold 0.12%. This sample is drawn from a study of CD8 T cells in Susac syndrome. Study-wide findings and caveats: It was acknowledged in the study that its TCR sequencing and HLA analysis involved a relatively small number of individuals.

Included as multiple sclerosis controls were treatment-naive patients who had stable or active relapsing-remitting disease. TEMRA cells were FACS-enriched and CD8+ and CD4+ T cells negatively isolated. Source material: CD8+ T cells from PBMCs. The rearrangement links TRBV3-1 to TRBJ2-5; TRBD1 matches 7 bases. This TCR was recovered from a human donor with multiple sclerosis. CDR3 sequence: CASSQGQGVQETQYF. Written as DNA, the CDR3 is TGTGCCAGCAGCCAAGGACAGGGCGTCCAAGAGACCCAGTACTTC.